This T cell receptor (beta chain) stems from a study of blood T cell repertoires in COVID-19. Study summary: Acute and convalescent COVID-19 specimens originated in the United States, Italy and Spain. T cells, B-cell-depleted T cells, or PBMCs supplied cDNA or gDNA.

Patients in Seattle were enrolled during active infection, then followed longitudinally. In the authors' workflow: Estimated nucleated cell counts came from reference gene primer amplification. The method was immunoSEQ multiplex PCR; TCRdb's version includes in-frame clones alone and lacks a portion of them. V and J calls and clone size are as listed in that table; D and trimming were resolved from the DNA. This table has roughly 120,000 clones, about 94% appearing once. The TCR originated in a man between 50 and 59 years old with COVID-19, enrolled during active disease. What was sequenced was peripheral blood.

The CDR3 reads CASSLVGRDTYGYTF. In DNA form, the CDR3 reads TGCGCCAGCAGCTTGGTTGGCAGGGATACCTATGGCTACACCTTC. This rearrangement joins TRBV5-1 to TRBJ1-2; D might be TRBD1 (5 bases). Germline V gene sequence: CDR1 SGHRS, CDR2 YFSETQ. The V gene lost 0 bases and the J gene lost 4 bases, with 13 bases spanning the gap. The CDR3 runs 15 residues.